This TCR beta chain was sequenced for a study of cytomegalovirus exposure and HLA in healthy donors. There are 14 residues in the CDR3. Germline V gene sequence: CDR1 MGHRA, CDR2 YSYEKL. Losses at the gene ends were 0 bases for V and 15 bases for J; bases not matched to a gene: 9. A multiplex PCR was run with 60 Vbeta primers and 13 Jbeta primers. TCRdb keeps only in-frame clones here, not all; method: immunoSEQ multiplex PCR. The sample has approximately 96,000 clones, around 74% seen once. The TCR originated in a male donor in good health and CMV-seronegative. Sequencing was carried out using PBMCs. This chain joins TRBV4-1 and TRBJ2-1; 9 bases align to TRBD1. The CDR3 sequence is CASSQDNRGLGWFF. Here the CDR3 DNA reads TGCGCCAGCAGCCAAGATAACAGGGGGCTTGGTTGGTTCTTC.